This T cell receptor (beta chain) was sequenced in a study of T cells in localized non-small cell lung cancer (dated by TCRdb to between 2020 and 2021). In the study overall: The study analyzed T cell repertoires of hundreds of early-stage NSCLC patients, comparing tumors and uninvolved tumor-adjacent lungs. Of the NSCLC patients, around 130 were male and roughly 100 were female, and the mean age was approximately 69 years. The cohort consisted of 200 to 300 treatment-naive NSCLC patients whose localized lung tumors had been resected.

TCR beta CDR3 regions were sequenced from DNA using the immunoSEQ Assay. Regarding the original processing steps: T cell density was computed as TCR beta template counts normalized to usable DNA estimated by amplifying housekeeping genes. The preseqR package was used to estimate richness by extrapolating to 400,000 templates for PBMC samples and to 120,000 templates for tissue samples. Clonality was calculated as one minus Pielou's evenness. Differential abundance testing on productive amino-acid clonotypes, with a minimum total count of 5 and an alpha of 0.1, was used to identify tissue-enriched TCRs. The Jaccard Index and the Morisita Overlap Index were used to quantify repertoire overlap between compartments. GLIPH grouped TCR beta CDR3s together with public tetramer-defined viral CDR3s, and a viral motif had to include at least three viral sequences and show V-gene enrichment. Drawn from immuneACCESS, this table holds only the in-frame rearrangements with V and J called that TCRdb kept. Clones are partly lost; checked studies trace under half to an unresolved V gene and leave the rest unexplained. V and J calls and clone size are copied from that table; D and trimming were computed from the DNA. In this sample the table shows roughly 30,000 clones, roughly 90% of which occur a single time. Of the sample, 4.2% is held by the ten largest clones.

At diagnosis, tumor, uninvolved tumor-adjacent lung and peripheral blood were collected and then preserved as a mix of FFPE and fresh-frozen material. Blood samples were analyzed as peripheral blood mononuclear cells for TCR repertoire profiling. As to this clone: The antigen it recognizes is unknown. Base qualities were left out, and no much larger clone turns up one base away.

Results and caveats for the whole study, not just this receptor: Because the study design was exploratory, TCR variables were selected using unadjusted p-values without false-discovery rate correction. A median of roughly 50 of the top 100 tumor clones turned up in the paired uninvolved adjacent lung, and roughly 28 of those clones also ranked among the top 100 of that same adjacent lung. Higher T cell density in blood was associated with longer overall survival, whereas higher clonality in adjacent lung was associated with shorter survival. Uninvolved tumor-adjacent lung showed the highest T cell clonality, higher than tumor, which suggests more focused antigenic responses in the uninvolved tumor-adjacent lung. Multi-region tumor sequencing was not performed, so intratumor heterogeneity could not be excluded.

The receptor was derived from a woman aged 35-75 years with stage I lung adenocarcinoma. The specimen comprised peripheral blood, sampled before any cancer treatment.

At the DNA level, the sequence is TGTGCCAGCAGCTTAGGGGAGTACTATGGCTACACCTTC. It translates as CASSLGEYYGYTF. Here the chain combines TRBV11-1 and TRBJ1-2, with an unclear D gene assignment. CDR1 and CDR2 were assigned from the germline V gene (reference sequence) as SGHAT and FQDESV. V was cut back by 1 base and J by 3 bases, leaving a gap of 6 bases between them. Spanning cysteine to phenylalanine, the CDR3 consists of 13 amino acids. Only the CDR3 DNA is retained, 39 bases long and in frame from the first base.